This T cell receptor (beta chain) was observed in a study of vaccination effects on CD4 cells after COVID-19. The V and J ends lost 4 bases and 1 base respectively, with 11 bases between them. The CDR3 runs to 14 residues. From germline, CDR1 is SGHDT and CDR2 YYEEEE. In regard to this clone: Its antigen is still unknown.

The data were produced by immunoSEQ multiplex PCR, yet TCRdb's version contains in-frame clones alone and is incomplete. Among approximately 44,000 clones listed, around 68% were seen once. Antigen-specific CD4+ T cell clonotypes were called by their expansion after viral peptide-pool culture in ViraFEST. Subsequent to a culture period of about ten days, CD4+ T cells were isolated. No vaccinee had earlier SARS-CoV-2 infection, and nucleocapsid antibodies were negative. J is TRBJ1-1 and V is TRBV5-6, with no clear D. This clonotype was obtained from a human donor who received a COVID-19 vaccine. The source was CD4+ T cells from PBMCs cultured with HCoV-OC43 spike peptides, collected before COVID-19 vaccination. Indicated subset: HCoV-OC43 spike overlapping peptide pool stimulation. For the CDR3, the DNA is TGTGCCAGCAGCCGACTTCAGAGGAACACTGAAGCTTTCTTT. Translating gives CASSRLQRNTEAFF.